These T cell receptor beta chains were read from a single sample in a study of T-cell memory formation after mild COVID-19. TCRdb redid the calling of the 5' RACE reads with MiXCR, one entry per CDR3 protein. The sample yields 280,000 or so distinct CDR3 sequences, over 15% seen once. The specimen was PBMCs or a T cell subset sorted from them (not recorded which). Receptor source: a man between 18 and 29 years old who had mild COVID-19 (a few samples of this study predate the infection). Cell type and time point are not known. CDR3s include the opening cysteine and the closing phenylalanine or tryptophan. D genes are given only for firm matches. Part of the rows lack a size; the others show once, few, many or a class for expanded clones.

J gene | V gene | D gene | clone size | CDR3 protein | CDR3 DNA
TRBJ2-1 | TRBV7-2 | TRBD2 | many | CASSLDASGLYNEQFF | TGTGCCAGCAGCTTAGATGCTAGCGGGCTCTACAATGAGCAGTTCTTC
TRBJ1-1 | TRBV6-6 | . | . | CATSFNGQNTEAFF | TGTGCCACCTCGTTTAACGGACAGAACACTGAAGCTTTCTTT
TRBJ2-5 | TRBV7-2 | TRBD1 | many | CASSQGAGETQYF | TGTGCCAGCAGTCAGGGGGCGGGAGAGACCCAGTACTTC
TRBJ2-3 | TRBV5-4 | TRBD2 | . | CASSSDTLGSGGAGDTQYF | TGTGCCAGCAGCTCGGACACTCTGGGGAGCGGGGGGGCCGGAGATACGCAGTATTTT
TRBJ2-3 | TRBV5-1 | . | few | CASSSYGDTQYF | TGCGCCAGCAGCTCTTACGGTGATACGCAGTATTTT
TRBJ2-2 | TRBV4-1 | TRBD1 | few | CASSPTGLNTGELFF | TGCGCCAGCAGCCCGACAGGGTTGAACACCGGGGAGCTGTTTTTT
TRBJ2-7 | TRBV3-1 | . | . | CASSRTSVGGGEQYF | TGTGCCAGCAGCCGCACCTCGGTCGGGGGCGGAGAGCAGTACTTC
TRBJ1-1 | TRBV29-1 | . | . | CSVERAQGTEAFF | TGCAGCGTTGAGCGGGCGCAGGGAACTGAAGCTTTCTTT
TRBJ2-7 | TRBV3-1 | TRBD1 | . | CASSQGQGWQYF | TGTGCCAGCAGCCAGGGACAGGGATGGCAGTACTTC
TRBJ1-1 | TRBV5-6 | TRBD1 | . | CASSTSDRAPYEAFF | TGTGCCAGCAGCACGTCGGACAGGGCTCCGTATGAAGCTTTCTTT
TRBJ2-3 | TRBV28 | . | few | CASRVSTDTQYF | TGTGCCAGCAGAGTCAGCACAGATACGCAGTATTTT
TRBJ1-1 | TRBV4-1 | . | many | CASRHTPGHVNTEAFF | TGCGCCAGCAGACACACTCCGGGACACGTGAACACTGAAGCTTTCTTT
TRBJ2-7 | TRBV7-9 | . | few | CASSSQGLSYEQYF | TGTGCCAGCAGCTCGCAGGGGCTCTCCTACGAGCAGTACTTC
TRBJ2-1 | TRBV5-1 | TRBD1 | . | CASSSTGVEGNEQFF | TGCGCCAGCAGCTCGACAGGGGTTGAGGGCAATGAGCAGTTCTTC
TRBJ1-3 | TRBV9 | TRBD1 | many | CASSALGGFSGNTIYF | TGTGCCAGCAGCGCATTAGGGGGCTTCTCTGGAAACACCATATATTTT
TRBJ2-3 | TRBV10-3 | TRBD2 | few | CANSGGGTDTQYF | TGTGCCAATAGCGGGGGGGGCACAGATACGCAGTATTTT
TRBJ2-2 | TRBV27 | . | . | CASSWGQSTGELFF | TGTGCCAGCAGTTGGGGACAAAGCACCGGGGAGCTGTTTTTT
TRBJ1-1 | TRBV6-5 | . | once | CASSYAWNPGAEAFF | TGTGCCAGCAGTTACGCATGGAACCCTGGGGCTGAAGCTTTCTTT
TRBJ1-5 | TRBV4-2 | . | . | CASSPWAGDNQPQHF | TGTGCCAGCAGCCCCTGGGCAGGGGACAATCAGCCCCAGCATTTT
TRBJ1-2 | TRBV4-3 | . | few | CASSQAALGGIYGYTF | TGCGCCAGCAGCCAAGCCGCCCTGGGAGGGATTTATGGCTACACCTTC
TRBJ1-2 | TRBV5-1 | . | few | CASSRDTHGYTF | TGCGCCAGCAGCCGGGACACTCATGGCTACACCTTC
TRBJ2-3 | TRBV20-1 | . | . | CSARGFGSTQYF | TGCAGTGCTAGAGGGTTTGGCTCGACGCAGTATTTT
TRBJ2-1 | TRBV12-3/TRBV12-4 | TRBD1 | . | CASSFRDRGLNEQFF | TGTGCCAGCAGTTTCCGGGACAGGGGGCTAAATGAGCAGTTCTTC
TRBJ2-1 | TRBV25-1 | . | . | CASSESAGVVGYNEQFF | TGTGCCAGCAGTGAATCAGCAGGAGTGGTTGGGTATAATGAGCAGTTCTTC
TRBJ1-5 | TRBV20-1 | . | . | CSASVWGDQPQHF | TGCAGTGCTAGCGTCTGGGGAGATCAGCCCCAGCATTTT
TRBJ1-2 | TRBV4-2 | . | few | CASSQGAGYTF | TGTGCCAGCAGCCAAGGGGCCGGCTACACCTTC
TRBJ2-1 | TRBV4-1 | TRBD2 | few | CASSRAVVKSGGYNEQFF | TGCGCCAGCAGCCGAGCGGTGGTCAAGAGCGGGGGCTACAATGAGCAGTTCTTC
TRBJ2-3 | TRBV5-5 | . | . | CASSLTAGYGADTQYF | TGTGCCAGCAGCTTGACGGCAGGGTACGGTGCAGATACGCAGTATTTT
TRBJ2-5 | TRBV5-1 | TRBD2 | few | CASSGRSGGHQETQYF | TGCGCCAGCAGCGGCCGTAGCGGGGGGCACCAAGAGACCCAGTACTTC
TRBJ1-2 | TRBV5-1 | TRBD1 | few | CASDLPGTAYGYTF | TGCGCGAGCGACCTCCCGGGGACAGCCTATGGCTACACCTTC
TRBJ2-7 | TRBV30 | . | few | CAWSRNDPTEQYF | TGTGCCTGGAGTCGCAACGACCCTACCGAGCAGTACTTC
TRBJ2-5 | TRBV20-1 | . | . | CSARGQSQETQYF | TGCAGTGCAAGAGGACAGTCTCAAGAGACCCAGTACTTC
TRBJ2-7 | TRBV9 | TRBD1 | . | CASSVDGTGEFEQYF | TGTGCCAGCAGCGTCGACGGGACAGGGGAATTCGAGCAGTACTTC
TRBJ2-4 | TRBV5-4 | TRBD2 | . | CASSFAGGANIQYF | TGTGCCAGCAGCTTCGCGGGGGGCGCAAACATTCAGTACTTC
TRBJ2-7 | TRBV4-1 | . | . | CASSQGLRGLYEQYF | TGCGCCAGCAGCCAAGGGTTGAGGGGCCTTTACGAGCAGTACTTC
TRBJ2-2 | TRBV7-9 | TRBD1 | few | CASSLEATGAAGELFF | TGTGCCAGCAGCTTAGAGGCGACAGGGGCGGCCGGGGAGCTGTTTTTT
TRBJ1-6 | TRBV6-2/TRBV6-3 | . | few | CASSRRDSYNSPLHF | TGTGCCAGCAGCCGCAGGGATTCCTATAATTCACCCCTCCACTTT
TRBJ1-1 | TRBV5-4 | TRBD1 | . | CASSWTGTGAWNTEAFF | TGTGCCAGCAGCTGGACCGGGACAGGGGCTTGGAACACTGAAGCTTTCTTT
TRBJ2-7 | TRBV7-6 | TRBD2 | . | CASSPFTSGHYEQYF | TGTGCCAGCAGCCCTTTTACTAGCGGCCACTACGAGCAGTACTTC
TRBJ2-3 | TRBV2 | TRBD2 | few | CASSDPLAGGTDTQYF | TGTGCCAGCAGTGATCCACTAGCGGGGGGCACAGATACGCAGTATTTT
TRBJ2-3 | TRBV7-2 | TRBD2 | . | CASSPHRGVGGTQYF | TGTGCCAGCAGCCCGCACCGGGGGGTGGGAGGTACGCAGTATTTT
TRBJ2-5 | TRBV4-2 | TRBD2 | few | CASSQDSGVGETQYF | TGTGCCAGCAGCCAAGATAGCGGGGTCGGCGAGACCCAGTACTTC